The present TCR beta chain was sequenced within a study of brain T cells in children with intractable seizures (dated by TCRdb to about 2021). A note on the overall study: Resected brain tissue from fewer than 60 pediatric epilepsy surgery cases was initially screened for immune gene transcripts with a NanoString immunology panel. Most of the 12 selected surgery cases also had pre-surgery blood sequenced, which left four cases with brain tissue only. Overall study results and their limits: Because sequencing depth differed between pre- and post-surgery blood, the absence of clones from the pre-surgery sample may reflect undersampling. The patients' HCMV serostatus was not known, and viral specificity was inferred solely from CDR3 sequence similarity.

Explained via the paper, the time point label denotes: resected brain tissue, or blood drawn just prior to surgery. The surgery cases that showed the highest brain T cell transcript signatures were chosen for TCR beta chain sequencing of brain tissue, and of blood when it was available. Prior to surgery, the patients had been treated with at least one anti-epileptic drug. TCR-sequenced patients were children with drug-resistant epilepsy due to tuberous sclerosis complex, focal cortical dysplasia, Rasmussen encephalitis or hemimegalencephaly. Blood was drawn right before the epilepsy surgery. The Monarch genomic DNA purification kit was used to extract bulk genomic DNA from unsorted brain tissue and from whole blood. The immunoSEQ assay was applied to genomic DNA to generate the TCR beta chain sequences. The paper's processing steps were these. Any CDR3 sequence that did not begin with the conserved framework cysteine at position 104 was removed by hand. To get clonality, the normalized Shannon's Diversity Index was subtracted from one, giving values from 0 (maximal diversity) to 1 (oligoclonal). To check whether a given CDR3 had different frequencies in two samples, for example brain versus blood, chi-squared comparison-of-proportions tests were used. Public clonotypes were found by searching immuneACCESS, and the VDJdb browser was used to assess similarity to known antiviral clonotypes. TCRdb obtained this table from immuneACCESS and retained in-frame rearrangements with V and J assigned. These tables miss some clones; where compared with another copy, unresolved V genes account for less than half of the shortfall, and the remainder is unexplained. V, J and clone size derive from that table, while D and trimming were established from the DNA sequence. The sample yields 100,000 to 120,000 clones; 90% to 95% were counted once. Roughly 4% of the sample lies in the top ten.

Turning to this clone: Its cognate antigen has yet to be identified. No much larger clonotype is one base removed from it; base qualities were not supplied.

The cysteine opens and the phenylalanine closes a CDR3 of 15 amino acids. The sequence is cut down to CDR3 DNA, 45 bases in frame from base 1. The germline V gene (reference sequence) provides CDR1 PRHDT and CDR2 FYEKMQ. Trimming removed 1 base from V and 5 bases from J; the gene matches leave 4 bases unexplained. Specimen: peripheral blood, collected at surgery. The source of this sequence is a boy under two years old with hemimegalencephaly and intractable seizures. The chain is encoded by TRBV13 joined to TRBJ2-7, and 11 bases in between align with TRBD1. This receptor carries the CDR3 CASSLEGTGGHEQYF. The nucleotides are TGTGCCAGCAGCTTAGAAGGGACAGGGGGGCACGAGCAGTACTTC. Outside the CDR3, residues come from the reference TRBV13 and TRBJ2-7 proteins, so the full variable domain is: AAGVIQSPRHLIKEKRETATLKCYPIPRHDTVYWYQQGPGQDPQFLISFYEKMQSDKGSIPDRFSAQQFSDYHSELNMSSLELGDSALYFCASSLEGTGGHEQYFGPGTRLTVT.